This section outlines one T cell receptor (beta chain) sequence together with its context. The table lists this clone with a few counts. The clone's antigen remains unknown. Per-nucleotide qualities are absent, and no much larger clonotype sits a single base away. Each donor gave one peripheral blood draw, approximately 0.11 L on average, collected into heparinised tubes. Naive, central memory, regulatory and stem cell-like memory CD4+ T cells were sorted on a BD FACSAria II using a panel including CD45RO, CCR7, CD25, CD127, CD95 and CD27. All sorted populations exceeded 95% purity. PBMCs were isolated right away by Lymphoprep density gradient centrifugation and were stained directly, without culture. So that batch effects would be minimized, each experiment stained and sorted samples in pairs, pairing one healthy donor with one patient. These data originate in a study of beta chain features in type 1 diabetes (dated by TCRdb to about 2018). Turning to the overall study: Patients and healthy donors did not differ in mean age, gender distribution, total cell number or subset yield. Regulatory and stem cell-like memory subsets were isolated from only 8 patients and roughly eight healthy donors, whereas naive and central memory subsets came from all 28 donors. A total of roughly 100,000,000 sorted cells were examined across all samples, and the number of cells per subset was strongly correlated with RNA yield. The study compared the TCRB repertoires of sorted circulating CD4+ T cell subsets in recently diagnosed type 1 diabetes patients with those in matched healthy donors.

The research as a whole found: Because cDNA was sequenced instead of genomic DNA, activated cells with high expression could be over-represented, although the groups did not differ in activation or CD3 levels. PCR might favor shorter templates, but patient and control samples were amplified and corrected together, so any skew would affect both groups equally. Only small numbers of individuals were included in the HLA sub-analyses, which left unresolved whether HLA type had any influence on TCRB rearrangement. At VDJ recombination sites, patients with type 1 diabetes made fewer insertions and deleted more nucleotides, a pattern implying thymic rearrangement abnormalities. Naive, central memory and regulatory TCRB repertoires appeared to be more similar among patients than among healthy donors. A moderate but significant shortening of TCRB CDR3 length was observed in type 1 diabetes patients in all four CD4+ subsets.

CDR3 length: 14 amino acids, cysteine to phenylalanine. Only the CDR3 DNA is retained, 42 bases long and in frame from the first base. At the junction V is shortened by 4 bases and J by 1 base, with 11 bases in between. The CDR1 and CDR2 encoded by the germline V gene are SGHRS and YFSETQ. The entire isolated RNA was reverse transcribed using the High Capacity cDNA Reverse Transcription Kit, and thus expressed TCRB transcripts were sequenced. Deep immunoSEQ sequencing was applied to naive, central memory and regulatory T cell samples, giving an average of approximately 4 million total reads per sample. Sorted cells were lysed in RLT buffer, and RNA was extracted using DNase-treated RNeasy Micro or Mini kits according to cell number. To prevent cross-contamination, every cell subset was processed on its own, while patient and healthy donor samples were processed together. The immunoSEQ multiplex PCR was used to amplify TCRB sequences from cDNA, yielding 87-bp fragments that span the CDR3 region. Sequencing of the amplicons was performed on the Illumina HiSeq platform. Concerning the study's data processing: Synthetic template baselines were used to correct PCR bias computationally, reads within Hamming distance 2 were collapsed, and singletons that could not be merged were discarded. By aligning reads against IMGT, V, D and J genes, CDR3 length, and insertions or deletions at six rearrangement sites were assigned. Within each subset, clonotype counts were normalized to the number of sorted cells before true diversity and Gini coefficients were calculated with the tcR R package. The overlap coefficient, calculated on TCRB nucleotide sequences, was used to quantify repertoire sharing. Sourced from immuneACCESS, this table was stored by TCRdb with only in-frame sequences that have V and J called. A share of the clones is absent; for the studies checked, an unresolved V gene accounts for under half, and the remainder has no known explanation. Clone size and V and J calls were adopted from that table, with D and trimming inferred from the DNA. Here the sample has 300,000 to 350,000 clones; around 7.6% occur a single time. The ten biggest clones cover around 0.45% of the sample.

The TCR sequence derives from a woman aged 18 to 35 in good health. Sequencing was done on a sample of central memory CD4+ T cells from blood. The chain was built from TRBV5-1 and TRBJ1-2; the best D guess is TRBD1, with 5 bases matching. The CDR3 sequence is CASSPYQGNYGYTF. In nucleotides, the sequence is TGCGCCAGCAGCCCCTATCAGGGTAACTATGGCTACACCTTC. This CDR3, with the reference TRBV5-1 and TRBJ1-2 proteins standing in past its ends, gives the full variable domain KAGVTQTPRYLIKTRGQQVTLSCSPISGHRSVSWYQQTPGQGLQFLFEYFSETQRNKGNFPGRFSGRQFSNSRSEMNVSTLELGDSALYLCASSPYQGNYGYTFGSGTRLTVV.